This paragraph covers one T cell receptor (beta chain) sequence. The data are from a study of Ad26.COV2.S vaccination and SARS-CoV-2 variants. Overall study: A COV1001 Ad26.COV2.S trial-arm participant provided the sample. The authors gave Ad26.COV2.S intramuscularly, either once or twice 56 days apart.

Treatment: some 20 received Ad26.COV2.S at low or high dose, single or two shots; about 5 received placebo; per-sample allocation not given. Following the first vaccine or placebo injection, samples were taken on day 63. The CDR3 consists of 13 residues. Trimming pared 1 base from V and 4 bases from J, leaving 5 bases between. Germline CDR1 MNHEY, CDR2 SMNVEV (reference sequence). Profiling relied on immunoSEQ multiplex PCR, and the TCRdb table lists in-frame clones only, not all of them. The sample records 350,000 to 500,000 clones, 80% to 95% being singletons. Sequenced material: peripheral blood, taken in a trial of Ad26.COV2.S vaccine versus placebo. The gene calls are TRBV27 and TRBJ1-3; the D is unclear. This clonotype originated in a person aged 18-65 years who received the Ad26.COV2.S COVID-19 vaccine or a placebo. Here the CDR3 reads CASSLFPGNTIYF. CDR3 DNA sequence: TGTGCCAGCAGTTTATTTCCCGGAAACACCATATATTTT.